This TCR beta chain derives from a study of siplizumab effects on memory and regulatory T cells. Overall study findings and caveats: A small minority of alloreactive clones were mapped to unstimulated subsets.

The CDR3 sequence is 17 residues long. Looked up from germline, CDR1 is MDHEN and CDR2 is SYDVKM. With V trimmed by 1 base and J by 2 bases, 3 bases remained unmatched. Per sample, approximately 10^5 TCR templates underwent assay. The assay was immunoSEQ multiplex PCR, and TCRdb's table has in-frame clones only and misses some. The sample has under 150,000 clones; roughly 94% are singletons. In regard to this clone: Its antigen is unidentified.

The sequencing sample was made of non-Treg CD4+ T cells sorted from blood. The chain uses TRBV28 and TRBJ2-3, with 13 bases that match TRBD2. This sequence was found in a human donor in good health. CDR3 sequence (DNA): TGTGCCAGCAGTTTATTCGGACTAGCGGGAGACACAGATACGCAGTATTTT. Its translation is CASSLFGLAGDTDTQYF.